This T cell receptor (beta chain) is from a study of Tregs in tolerant kidney transplant recipients. The study's findings and limits: No direct test of biological reproducibility was done here. Tregs expanded with activated donor B cells seemed most donor-specific.

On this clone: The target antigen is unknown.

CD4+CD25+CD127- Tregs, CD4+CD25- non-Tregs, CD4 and CD8 cells were sorted. TCRdb's table, derived via immunoSEQ multiplex PCR, lists solely in-frame clones and lacks some. This sample has some 74,000 clones; 91% occur once, and the top ten carry 0.34%. The CDR3 is 16 residues long. V lost 2 bases, J lost 6 bases, and 18 bases lay in between. The germline V gene encodes CDR1 SGHTA and CDR2 FQGNSA. The chain joins TRBV7-2 to TRBJ2-3; D may be TRBD2 (5 bases). The clonotype originates from a human donor who received a combined kidney and bone marrow transplant. Sequenced material: Tregs from blood, taken before the transplant. CDR3 nucleotides: TGTGCCAGCAGCTTATTGCTAGCCTTTCCATGGGATACGCAGTATTTT. Translating it yields CASSLLLAFPWDTQYF.